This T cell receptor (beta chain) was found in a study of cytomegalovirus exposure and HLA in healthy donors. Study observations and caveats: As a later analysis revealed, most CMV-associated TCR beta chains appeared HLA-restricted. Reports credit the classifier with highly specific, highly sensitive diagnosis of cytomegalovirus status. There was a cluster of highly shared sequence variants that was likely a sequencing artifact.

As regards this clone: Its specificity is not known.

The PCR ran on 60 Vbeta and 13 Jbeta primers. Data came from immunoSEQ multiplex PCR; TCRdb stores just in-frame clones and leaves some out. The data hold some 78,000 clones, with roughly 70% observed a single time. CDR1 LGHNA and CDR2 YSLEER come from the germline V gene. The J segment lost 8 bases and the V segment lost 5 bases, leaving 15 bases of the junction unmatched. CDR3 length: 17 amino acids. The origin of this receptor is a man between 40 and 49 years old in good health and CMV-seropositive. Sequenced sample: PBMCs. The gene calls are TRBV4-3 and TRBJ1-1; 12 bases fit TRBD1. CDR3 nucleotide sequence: TGCGCCAGCAGCTACACCACACCCGGGACAGGGGGCGGAGAAGCTTTCTTT. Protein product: CASSYTTPGTGGGEAFF.